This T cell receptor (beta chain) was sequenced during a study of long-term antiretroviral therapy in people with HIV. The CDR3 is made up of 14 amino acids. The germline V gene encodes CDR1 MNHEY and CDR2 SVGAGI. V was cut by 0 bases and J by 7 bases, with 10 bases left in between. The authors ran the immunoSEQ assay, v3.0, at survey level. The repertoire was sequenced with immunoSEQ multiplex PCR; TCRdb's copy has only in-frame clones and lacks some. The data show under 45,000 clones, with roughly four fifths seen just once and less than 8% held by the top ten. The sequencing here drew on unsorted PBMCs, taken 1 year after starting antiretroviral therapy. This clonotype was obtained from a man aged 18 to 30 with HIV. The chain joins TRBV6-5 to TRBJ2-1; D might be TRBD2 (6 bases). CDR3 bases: TGTGCCAGCAGTTACTCGGCTGGGGGGAATGAGCAGTTCTTC. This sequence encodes CASSYSAGGNEQFF.